Each of the 15 T cell receptor beta chains below was sequenced from the same sample in a study of Ad26.COV2.S vaccination and SARS-CoV-2 variants. The treatment: 15 to 20 received Ad26.COV2.S at low or high dose, single or two shots; several received placebo; per-sample allocation not given. At day 63 after the first vaccine or placebo injection, samples were drawn. The assay was immunoSEQ multiplex PCR, and TCRdb's table has in-frame clones only and misses some. The sample records fewer than 500,000 clones, less than 95% being singletons. The sequencing here drew on peripheral blood, taken in a trial of Ad26.COV2.S vaccine versus placebo. The receptors shown here come from a person between 18 and 65 years old who received the Ad26.COV2.S COVID-19 vaccine or a placebo.

This rearrangement joins TRBV5-6 to TRBJ1-5, with D unclear. The CDR3 has 14 amino acids. The ends were cut back, 1 base at V and 3 bases at J, with 8 bases in the middle. Germline CDR1 SGHDT, CDR2 YYEEEE. This chain's CDR3 is CASSLYGPNQPQHF. The CDR3 nucleotides read TGTGCCAGCAGCTTGTACGGCCCCAATCAGCCCCAGCATTTT.

J is TRBJ1-3 and V is TRBV29-1; D gene uncertain. CDR3 size: 14 residues. Trimming took off 3 bases at V and 0 bases at J, with 9 bases between the two ends. From germline, CDR1 is SQVTM and CDR2 ANQGSEA. The CDR3 DNA reads TGCAGCGTTGATGTGGTCGGCTCTGGAAACACCATATATTTT. Residues: CSVDVVGSGNTIYF.

This chain links TRBV6-2 or TRBV6-3 with TRBJ1-5, with D unclear. Germline V lookup: CDR1 MNHEY, CDR2 SVGEGT. The V end was cut by 2 bases, the J end by 6 bases, with 11 bases between. The CDR3 sequence is 14 residues long. The CDR3 region is CASSYPARTQPQHF. CDR3 DNA sequence: TGTGCCAGCAGTTACCCGGCCAGAACTCAGCCCCAGCATTTT.

This chain uses TRBV27 with TRBJ2-1, with a tentative D call TRBD1 (6 bases). The V gene's germline CDR1 is MNHEY and CDR2 SMNVEV (reference sequence). The CDR3 contains 15 residues. Trimming pared 5 bases from V and 4 bases from J, leaving 15 bases between. CDR3: CASSEYRTEYNEQFF. The CDR3 bases are TGTGCCAGCAGTGAATATCGGACAGAATACAATGAGCAGTTCTTC.

The V and J genes are TRBV18 and TRBJ1-4, with no clear D. V was shortened by 3 bases and J by 7 bases, with 12 bases between the two germline ends. In germline, CDR1 is KGHSH, CDR2 LQKENI. The CDR3 runs 14 residues. DNA for the CDR3: TGTGCCAGCTCACCGGGCCTTGGAGGTGAAAAACTGTTTTTT. It translates to CASSPGLGGEKLFF.

V is TRBV12-3 or TRBV12-4 and J is TRBJ1-1; D is unresolved. This CDR3 comprises 12 residues. V lost 5 bases and J 0 bases, leaving 4 bases between the germline ends. This CDR3 is CASSRLNTEAFF. The CDR3 DNA is TGTGCCAGCAGTCGGTTGAACACTGAAGCTTTCTTT.

This chain uses TRBV9 with TRBJ2-2; 8 bases are a match to TRBD1. Germline CDR1 SGDLS, CDR2 YYNGEE. This CDR3 is 15 amino acids long. The ends lost 1 base at V and 5 bases at J; junction bases unmatched: 4. The chain's CDR3 is CASSVTGGPTGELFF. CDR3 DNA sequence: TGTGCCAGCAGCGTAACAGGGGGTCCTACCGGGGAGCTGTTTTTT. Combining the CDR3 with reference TRBV9 and TRBJ2-2 gives the whole variable domain DSGVTQTPKHLITATGQRVTLRCSPRSGDLSVYWYQQSLDQGLQFLIQYYNGEERAKGNILERFSAQQFPDLHSELNLSSLELGDSALYFCASSVTGGPTGELFFGEGSRLTVL.

V and J are TRBV7-2 and TRBJ2-7; 8 bases align to TRBD2. This CDR3 spans 16 amino acids. Germline V gives CDR1 SGHTA, CDR2 FQGNSA. V lost 2 bases, J lost 1 base, and 7 bases stayed unmatched. The chain's CDR3 is CASSLSGSSGSYEQYF. The CDR3, as DNA: TGTGCCAGCAGCTTAAGCGGGAGTAGCGGTTCCTACGAGCAGTACTTC.

This chain connects TRBV7-8 to TRBJ2-5, with 9 bases fitting TRBD1. Germline lookup yields CDR1 SGHVS and CDR2 FQNEAQ. The CDR3 runs to 14 residues. V dropped 7 bases and J dropped 5; count of bases not matched to a gene: 8. CDR3 sequence: CASTTGQGSETQYF. As DNA, the CDR3 is TGTGCCAGCACCACGGGACAGGGTTCGGAGACCCAGTACTTC.

V gene TRBV7-9 combines with J gene TRBJ1-1; 7 positions match TRBD1. This CDR3 has 13 residues. V trimming: 5 bases; J trimming: 5 bases; junction bases outside the gene matches: 5. Germline V gives CDR1 SEHNR, CDR2 FQNEAQ (reference sequence). The CDR3 nucleotides are TGTGCCAGCAGCCACACAGGGGAAACTGAAGCTTTCTTT. Amino acid sequence: CASSHTGETEAFF.

V gene TRBV27 combines with J gene TRBJ2-7; 14 nucleotides match TRBD2. Trimming removed 3 bases from V and 10 bases from J; junction bases left unmatched: 5. The CDR3 length is 14 residues. The germline V gene encodes CDR1 MNHEY and CDR2 SMNVEV (reference sequence). The DNA of the CDR3 is TGTGCCAGCAGTTTGGGACTAGCGGGAGCTAAACAGTACTTC. Protein product: CASSLGLAGAKQYF.

Here the CDR3 reads CASSPGGRGDEKLFF. In DNA form, the CDR3 reads TGCGCCAGCAGCCCCGGAGGAAGGGGGGATGAAAAACTGTTTTTT. The chain links TRBV4-1 to TRBJ1-4, with D perhaps TRBD1 (6 bases). Germline assignment: CDR1 MGHRA and CDR2 YSYEKL. This CDR3 has 15 amino acids. Trimming left V 4 bases short and J 6 bases short, with 15 bases between.

This rearrangement joins TRBV10-3 to TRBJ2-1; 14 bases match TRBD2. This CDR3 region has 15 residues. The ends lost 6 bases at V and 4 bases at J; junction bases unmatched: 2. CDR1 ENHRY and CDR2 SYGVKD come from the germline V gene. CDR3 loop: CAISGLAGGYNEQFF. DNA for the CDR3: TGTGCCATCAGCGGACTAGCGGGAGGTTACAATGAGCAGTTCTTC.

V is TRBV10-3 and J is TRBJ1-6; D ambiguous. The V and J ends lost 1 base and 5 bases respectively, with 12 bases between them. CDR3 length equals 16 residues. Germline-derived CDR1 and CDR2 are ENHRY and SYGVKD. The CDR3 is CAISELGVGDNSPLHF. DNA for the CDR3: TGTGCCATCAGTGAGTTGGGAGTCGGGGATAATTCACCCCTCCACTTT.

The V gene is TRBV29-1, the J gene TRBJ2-7; 8 bases align to TRBD2. The ends lost 7 bases at V and 3 bases at J; junction bases unmatched: 8. Germline CDR1 is SQVTM and CDR2 is ANQGSEA. The CDR3 extends over 13 amino acids. CDR3 sequence (DNA): TGCAGCGCGTTACTAGCGGAACGCTACGAGCAGTACTTC. This encodes CSALLAERYEQYF.